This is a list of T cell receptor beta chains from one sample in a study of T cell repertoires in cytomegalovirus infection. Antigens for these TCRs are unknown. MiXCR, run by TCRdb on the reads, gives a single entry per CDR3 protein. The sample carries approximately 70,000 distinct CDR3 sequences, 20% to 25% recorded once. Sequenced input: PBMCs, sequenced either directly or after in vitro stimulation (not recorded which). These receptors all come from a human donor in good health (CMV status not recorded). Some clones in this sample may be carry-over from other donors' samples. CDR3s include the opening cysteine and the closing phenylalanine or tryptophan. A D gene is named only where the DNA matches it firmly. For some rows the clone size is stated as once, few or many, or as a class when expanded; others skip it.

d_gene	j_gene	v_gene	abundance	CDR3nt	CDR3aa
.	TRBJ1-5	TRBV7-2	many	TGTGCCAGCAGCTTAGTCGAGAGACAGCCCCAGCATTTT	CASSLVERQPQHF
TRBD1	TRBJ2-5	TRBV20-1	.	TGCAGTGCCCGTGGACAGGTCGCGACCCAGTACTTC	CSARGQVATQYF
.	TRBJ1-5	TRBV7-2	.	TGTGCCAGCAGCTTAGATGGGGATGATCAGCCCCAGCATTTT	CASSLDGDDQPQHF
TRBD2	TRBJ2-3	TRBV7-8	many	TGTGCCAGCAGCTTATTGGCGGGAGTCACAGATACGCAGTATTTT	CASSLLAGVTDTQYF
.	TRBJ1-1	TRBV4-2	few	TGTGCCAGCAGATCAAGACGGGGGGACACTGAAGCTTTCTTT	CASRSRRGDTEAFF
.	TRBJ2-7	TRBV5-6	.	TGTGCCAGCAGCCTGCCTTTGGACGAGCAGTACTTC	CASSLPLDEQYF
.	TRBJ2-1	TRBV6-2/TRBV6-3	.	TGTGCCAGCAGTTCGGCCGGATCCCGCTACAATGAGCAGTTCTTC	CASSSAGSRYNEQFF
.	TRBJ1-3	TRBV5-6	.	TGTGCCAGCAGCTTGGATTATGACTCCTCTGGAAACACCATATATTTT	CASSLDYDSSGNTIYF
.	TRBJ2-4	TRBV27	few	TGTGCCAGCTACCCTCCGGGCAAAAACATTCAGTACTTC	CASYPPGKNIQYF
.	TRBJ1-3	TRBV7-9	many	TGTGCCAGCAGCTTAGCGGACCTCCGAGGCACCATATATTTT	CASSLADLRGTIYF
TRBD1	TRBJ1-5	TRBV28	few	TGTGCCAGCAGTTTATACGGACAGGGGGCACTCGGCAATCAGCCCCAGCATTTT	CASSLYGQGALGNQPQHF
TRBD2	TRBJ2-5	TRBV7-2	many	TGTGCCAGCAGCTTAGGATGGACTAGCGGGAGGGCGCGGGAGACCCAGTACTTC	CASSLGWTSGRARETQYF
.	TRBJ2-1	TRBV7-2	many	TGTGCCAGCATGAAGGGGGGACTTCACAATGAGCAGTTCTTC	CASMKGGLHNEQFF
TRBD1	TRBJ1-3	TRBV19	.	TGTGCCAGAGACTGGGACAGCTCTGGAAACACCATATATTTT	CARDWDSSGNTIYF
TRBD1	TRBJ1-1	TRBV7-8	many	TGTGCCAGCAGCTTAATGGGACAGCTTAACACTGAAGCTTTCTTT	CASSLMGQLNTEAFF
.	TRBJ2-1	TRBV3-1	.	TGTGCCAGCAGCCGTGCTAGCAGAAATGAGCAGTTCTTC	CASSRASRNEQFF
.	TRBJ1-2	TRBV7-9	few	TGTGCCAGCAGCGCAATATCGGGTTCTAAGTCCCACACCTTC	CASSAISGSKSHTF
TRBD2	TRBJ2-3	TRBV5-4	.	TGTGCCAGCAGCTTGGCGGGGGGTTCTAGATCCTGGGGCGACACAGATACGCAGTATTTT	CASSLAGGSRSWGDTDTQYF
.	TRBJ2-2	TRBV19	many	TGTGCCAGTAGGGCGTCGCTGGGGGTCGGGGAGCTGTTTTTT	CASRASLGVGELFF
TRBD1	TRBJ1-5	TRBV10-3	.	TGTGCCATCAGTGAGCCCGGACAGGGGGCCCAGCCCCAGCATTTT	CAISEPGQGAQPQHF
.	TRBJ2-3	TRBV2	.	TGTGCCAGCAGTGAATGGCTTGGAGCGGAAGCAGATACGCAGTATTTT	CASSEWLGAEADTQYF
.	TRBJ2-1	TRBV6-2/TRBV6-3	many	TGTGCCAGCAGCCGCGAGGGAGCCTACAATGAGCAGTTCTTC	CASSREGAYNEQFF
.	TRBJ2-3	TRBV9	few	TGTGCCAGCAGCGCCGGGACCCTGGCAGATACGCAGTATTTT	CASSAGTLADTQYF
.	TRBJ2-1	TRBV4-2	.	TGTGCCAGCAGCCAAGATGCGTCAGGAACTAGTGGTTACAATGAGCAGTTCTTC	CASSQDASGTSGYNEQFF
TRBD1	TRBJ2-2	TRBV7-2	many	TGTGCCAGCAGCTTAGCCCCCGGGACAGTCACCGGGGAGCTGTTTTTT	CASSLAPGTVTGELFF
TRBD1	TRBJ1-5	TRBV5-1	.	TGCGCCAGCAGCACGGGACAGGGAGAATCTTCGAGGCAGCCCCAGCATTTT	CASSTGQGESSRQPQHF
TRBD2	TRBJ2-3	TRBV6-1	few	TGTGCCAGCAGTGATCCGGGACTAGCCGACACAGATACGCAGTATTTT	CASSDPGLADTDTQYF
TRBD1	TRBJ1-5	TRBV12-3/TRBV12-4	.	TGTGCCAGCAGTCTTTACAGGGGCAAACAGCCCCAGCATTTT	CASSLYRGKQPQHF
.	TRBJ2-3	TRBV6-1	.	TGTGCCAGCAGAGACAGGCATGCTAGCACAGATACGCAGTATTTT	CASRDRHASTDTQYF
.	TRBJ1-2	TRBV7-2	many	TGTGCCAGCAGCCTAGACGGGATTAACTATGGCTACACCTTC	CASSLDGINYGYTF
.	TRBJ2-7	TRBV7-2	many	TGTGCCAGCAGCTCGAGGGCTAGCGAAAGCTACGAGCAGTACTTC	CASSSRASESYEQYF
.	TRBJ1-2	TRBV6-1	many	TGTGCCAGCAGACGTACAGGAGCCTATGGCTACACCTTC	CASRRTGAYGYTF
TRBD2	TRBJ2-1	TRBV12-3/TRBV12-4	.	TGTGCCAGCAGTTTAGCTCGGGGAGGACTAGCGGGGGGCAATGAGCAGTTCTTC	CASSLARGGLAGGNEQFF
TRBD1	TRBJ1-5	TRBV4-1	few	TGCGCCAGCAGCCAAGTTAGGGGACAGGGCACGCAGCCCCAGCATTTT	CASSQVRGQGTQPQHF
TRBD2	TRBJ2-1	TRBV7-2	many	TGTGCCAGCAGCCCCGGGGCAGCGGGAGGTGAGCAGTTCTTC	CASSPGAAGGEQFF
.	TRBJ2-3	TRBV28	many	TGTGCCAGCAGTTTGGGAGAGACAACTCTCACAGATACGCAGTATTTT	CASSLGETTLTDTQYF
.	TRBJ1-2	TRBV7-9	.	TGTGCCAGCAGCCCCTCCGGTGGCGCTAACTATGGCTACACCTTC	CASSPSGGANYGYTF
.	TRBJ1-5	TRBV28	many	TGTGCCAGCAGTCGCGGAGACATTAGCAATCAGCCCCAGCATTTT	CASSRGDISNQPQHF
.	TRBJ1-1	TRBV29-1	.	TGCAGCGTTGAAGATGGTCGGGGAATCATGAACACTGAAGCTTTCTTT	CSVEDGRGIMNTEAFF